This note documents a single TCR beta chain sequence. The protocol was immunoSEQ multiplex PCR, while the TCRdb copy is restricted to in-frame clones and leaves out a portion. The sample has approximately 27,000 clones; more than 70% are singletons. These data belong to a study of PD-1 blockade in classical Hodgkin lymphoma. Time point of the sample: newly diagnosed, previously untreated cHL patient sample. Starting with thawed PBMCs, CD4+ T cells were purified by magnetic negative selection. The sequenced material came from CD4+ T cells from blood. This sequence was found in a human donor with classical Hodgkin lymphoma.

The CDR3 here is CASSFGTGPYEQYF. The CDR3 DNA reads as TGTGCCAGCAGCTTCGGGACAGGGCCCTACGAGCAGTACTTC. The chain recombines TRBV11-2 with TRBJ2-7; 9 nucleotides align to TRBD1. The germline V gene encodes CDR1 SGHAT and CDR2 FQNNGV. The trim removed 3 bases at V and 2 bases at J, leaving 2 bases unmatched. The CDR3 runs to 14 residues.